This T cell receptor beta chain originates from a study of blood T cell repertoires in COVID-19. Across the study: Samples of COVID-19 (acute and convalescent) were obtained from the United States, Italy and Spain.

This CDR3 comprises 13 residues. Germline CDR1 LNHDA, CDR2 SQIVND (reference sequence). V lost 9 bases and J lost 4, with 15 bases in between. TCRdb's table, derived via immunoSEQ multiplex PCR, lists solely in-frame clones and lacks some. The profile covers under 75,000 clones, with more than 80% appearing a single time and 1.5% to 2.5% taken by the ten largest. The sequence was collected from a man aged 25 to 45 with acute or convalescent COVID-19. The chain uses TRBV19 and TRBJ1-2; TRBD1 is a possible D gene (6 bases). The sequenced sample consisted of peripheral blood. CDR3 sequence (DNA): TGTGCCAGCCACAGGGAAGCCCTCTATGGCTACACCTTC. This translates into CASHREALYGYTF. The variable domain in full, with the rest retrieved from reference TRBV19 and TRBJ1-2, is DGGITQSPKYLFRKEGQNVTLSCEQNLNHDAMYWYRQDPGQGLRLIYYSQIVNDFQKGDIAEGYSVSREKKESFPLTVTSAQKNPTAFYLCASHREALYGYTFGSGTRLTVV.